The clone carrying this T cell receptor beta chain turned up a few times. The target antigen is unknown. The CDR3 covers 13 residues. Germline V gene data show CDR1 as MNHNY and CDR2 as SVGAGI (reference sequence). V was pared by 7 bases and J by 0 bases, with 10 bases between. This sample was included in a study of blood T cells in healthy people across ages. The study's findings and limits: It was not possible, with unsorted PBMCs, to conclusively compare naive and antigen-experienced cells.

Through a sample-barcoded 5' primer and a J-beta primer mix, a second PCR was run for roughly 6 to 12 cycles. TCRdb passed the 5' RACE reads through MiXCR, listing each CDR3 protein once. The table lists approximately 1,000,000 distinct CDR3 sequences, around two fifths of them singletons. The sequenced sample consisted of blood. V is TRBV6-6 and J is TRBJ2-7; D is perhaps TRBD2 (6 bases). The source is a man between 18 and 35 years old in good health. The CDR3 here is CASIAGSSYEQYF. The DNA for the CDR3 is TGTGCCAGCATCGCCGGGAGCTCCTACGAGCAGTACTTC.